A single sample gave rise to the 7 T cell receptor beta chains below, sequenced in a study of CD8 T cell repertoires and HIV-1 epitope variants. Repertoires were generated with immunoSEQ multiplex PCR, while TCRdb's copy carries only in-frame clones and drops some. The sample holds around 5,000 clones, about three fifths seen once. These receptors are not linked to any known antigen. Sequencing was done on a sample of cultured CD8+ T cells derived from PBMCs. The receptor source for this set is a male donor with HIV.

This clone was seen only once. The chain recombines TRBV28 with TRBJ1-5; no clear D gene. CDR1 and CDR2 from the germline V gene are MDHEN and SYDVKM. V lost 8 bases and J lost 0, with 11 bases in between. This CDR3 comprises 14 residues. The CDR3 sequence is CASGYPDSNQPQHF. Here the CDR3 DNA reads TGTGCCAGCGGGTACCCGGATAGCAATCAGCCCCAGCATTTT.

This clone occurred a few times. CDR3 sequence reads: CASSIALSAGYTF. The CDR3 nucleotides read TGTGCCAGTAGTATCGCGCTCTCGGCTGGCTACACCTTC. The chain combines TRBV19 with TRBJ1-2; D uncertain. Germline V lookup: CDR1 LNHDA, CDR2 SQIVND (reference sequence). With 3 bases removed from V and 7 bases from J, the gap between germline ends came to 12 bases. The CDR3 has 13 residues.

This chain's CDR3 is CASSTDSRSYEQYF. The DNA for the CDR3 is TGTGCCAGCAGTACGGACAGCCGGTCCTACGAGCAGTACTTC. This sequence joins TRBV6-5 and TRBJ2-7; D is possibly TRBD1 (6 bases). Trimming pared 5 bases from V and 1 base from J, leaving 12 bases between. This CDR3 has 14 amino acids. CDR1 and CDR2 from the germline V gene are MNHEY and SVGAGI.

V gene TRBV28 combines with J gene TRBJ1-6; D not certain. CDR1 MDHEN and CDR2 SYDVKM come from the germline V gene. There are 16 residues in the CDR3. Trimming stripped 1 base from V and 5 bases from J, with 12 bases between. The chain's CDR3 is CASSLYQVENNSPLHF. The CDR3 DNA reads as TGTGCCAGCAGTTTATACCAGGTTGAAAATAATTCACCCCTCCACTTT.

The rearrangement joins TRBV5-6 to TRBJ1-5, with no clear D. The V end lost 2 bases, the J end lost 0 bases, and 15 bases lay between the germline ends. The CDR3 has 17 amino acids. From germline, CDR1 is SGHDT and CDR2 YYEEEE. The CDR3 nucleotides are TGTGCCAGCAGCTTTGGGGAGGACGTCAATAGCAATCAGCCCCAGCATTTT. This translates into CASSFGEDVNSNQPQHF.

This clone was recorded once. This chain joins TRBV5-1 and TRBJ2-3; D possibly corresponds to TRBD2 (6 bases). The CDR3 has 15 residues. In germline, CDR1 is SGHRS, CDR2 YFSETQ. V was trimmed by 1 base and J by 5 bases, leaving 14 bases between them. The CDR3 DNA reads TGCGCCAGCAGCTTGCACGCTACTAGCTTAGATACGCAGTATTTT. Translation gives CASSLHATSLDTQYF.

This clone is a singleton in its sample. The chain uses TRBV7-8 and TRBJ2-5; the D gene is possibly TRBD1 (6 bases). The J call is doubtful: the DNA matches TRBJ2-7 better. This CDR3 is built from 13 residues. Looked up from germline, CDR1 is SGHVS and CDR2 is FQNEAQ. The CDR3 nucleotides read TGTGCCAGCAGCTTAGGAGGGGGCTACGAGCAGTACTTC. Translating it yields CASSLGGGYEQYF.